This TCR beta chain was documented in a study of identical twins' blood T cells. Germline V CDR1 and CDR2: MNHEY, SMNVEV (reference sequence). There are 15 residues in the CDR3. Remarks on this clonotype: Its target is unknown. Relative to the germline gene, one junction end is altered; a read error may explain this.

Per the authors' pipeline: Per-library CDR3 reads ranged 2.2 to 3.6 million; clonotypes, ~85,000 to ~500,000. TCRdb reprocessed the 5' RACE reads with MiXCR, giving one entry per CDR3 protein. Here the V and J calls rest on TCRdb's processing, not on the authors' analysis. The table lists 350,000 to 400,000 distinct CDR3 sequences, roughly 27% of them singletons. Six healthy women, forming three identical twin pairs, donated samples. Reared together, all three twin pairs probably met the same infectious agents and vaccines. Study findings and constraints: Twin repertoire similarity may partly reflect shared environment.

This receptor was obtained from a woman between 18 and 55 years old in good health. The sequencing sample was made of PBMCs. J is TRBJ1-5 and V is TRBV27; D may be TRBD1 (5 bases). The CDR3 is CAGSREGSGNQPQHF. The CDR3, as DNA: TGTGCCGGCAGTCGAGAGGGGTCGGGCAATCAGCCCCAGCATTTT.